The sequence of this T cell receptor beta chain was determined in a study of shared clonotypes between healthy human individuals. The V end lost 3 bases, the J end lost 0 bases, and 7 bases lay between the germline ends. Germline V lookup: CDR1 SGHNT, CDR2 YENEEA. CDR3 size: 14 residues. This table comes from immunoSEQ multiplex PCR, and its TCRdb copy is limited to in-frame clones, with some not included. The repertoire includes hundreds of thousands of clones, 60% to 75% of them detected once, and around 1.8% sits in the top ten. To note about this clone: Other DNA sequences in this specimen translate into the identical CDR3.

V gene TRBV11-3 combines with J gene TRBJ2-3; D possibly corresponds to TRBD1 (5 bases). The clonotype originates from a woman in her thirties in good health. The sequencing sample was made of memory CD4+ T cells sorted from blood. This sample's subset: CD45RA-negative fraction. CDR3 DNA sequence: TGTGCCAGCAGCTTGGGGCACAGCACAGATACGCAGTATTTT. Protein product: CASSLGHSTDTQYF.